This paragraph reports one T cell receptor (beta chain). This sample is drawn from a study of PD-1 blockade in classical Hodgkin lymphoma. The CDR3 loop spans 13 amino acids. Germline assignment: CDR1 GTSNPN and CDR2 SVGIG (reference sequence). The V gene lost 6 bases and the J gene lost 2 bases, with 14 bases spanning the gap. Assay: immunoSEQ multiplex PCR; the TCRdb copy retains only in-frame clones and omits some. The table shows almost 100,000 clones, with roughly 92% occurring only once. There was relapse after autologous stem cell transplantation in every patient, and there was variation in brentuximab vedotin exposure.

Sequenced here: peripheral blood mononuclear cells (PBMCs), sampled at baseline. The receptor's source is a human donor with classical Hodgkin lymphoma. The chain recombines TRBV30 with TRBJ2-7; weak D call: TRBD2 (5 bases). CDR3 protein: CACRSGFPYEQYF. Here the CDR3 DNA reads TGTGCCTGTAGGTCGGGATTCCCCTACGAGCAGTACTTC. The variable domain in full, completed from reference TRBV30 and TRBJ2-7, reads SQTIHQWPATLVQPVGSPLSLECTVEGTSNPNLYWYRQAAGRGLQLLFYSVGIGQISSEVPQNLSASRPQDRQFILSSKKLLLSDSGFYLCACRSGFPYEQYFGPGTRLTVT.